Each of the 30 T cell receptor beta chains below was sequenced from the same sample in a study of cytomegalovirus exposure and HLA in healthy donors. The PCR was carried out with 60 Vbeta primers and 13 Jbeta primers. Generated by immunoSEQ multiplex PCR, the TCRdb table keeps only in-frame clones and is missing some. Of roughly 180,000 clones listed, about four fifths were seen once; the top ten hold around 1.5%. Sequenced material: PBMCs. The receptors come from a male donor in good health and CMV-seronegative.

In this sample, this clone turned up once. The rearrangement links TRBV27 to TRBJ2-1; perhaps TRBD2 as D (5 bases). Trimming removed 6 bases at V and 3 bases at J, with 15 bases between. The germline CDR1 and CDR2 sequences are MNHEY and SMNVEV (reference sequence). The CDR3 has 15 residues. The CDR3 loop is CASRLVGSYYNEQFF. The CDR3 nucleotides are TGTGCCAGCAGGCTCGTAGGGAGTTACTACAATGAGCAGTTCTTC.

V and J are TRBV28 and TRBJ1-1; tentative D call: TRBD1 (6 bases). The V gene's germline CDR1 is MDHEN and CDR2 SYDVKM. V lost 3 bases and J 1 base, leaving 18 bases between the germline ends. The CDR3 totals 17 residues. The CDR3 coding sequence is TGTGCCAGCAGTTTGTACCCACAACAGGGATGGAACACTGAAGCTTTCTTT. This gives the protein CASSLYPQQGWNTEAFF. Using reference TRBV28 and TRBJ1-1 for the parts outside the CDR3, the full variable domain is DVKVTQSSRYLVKRTGEKVFLECVQDMDHENMFWYRQDPGLGLRLIYFSYDVKMKEKGDIPEGYSVSREKKERFSLILESASTNQTSMYLCASSLYPQQGWNTEAFFGQGTRLTVV.

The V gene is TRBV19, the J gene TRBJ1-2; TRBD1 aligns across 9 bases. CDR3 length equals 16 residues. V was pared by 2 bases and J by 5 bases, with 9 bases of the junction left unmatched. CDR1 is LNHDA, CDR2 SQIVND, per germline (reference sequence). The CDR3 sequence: CASSIREWDREYGYTF. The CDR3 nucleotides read TGTGCCAGTAGTATAAGGGAGTGGGACAGGGAATATGGCTACACCTTC.

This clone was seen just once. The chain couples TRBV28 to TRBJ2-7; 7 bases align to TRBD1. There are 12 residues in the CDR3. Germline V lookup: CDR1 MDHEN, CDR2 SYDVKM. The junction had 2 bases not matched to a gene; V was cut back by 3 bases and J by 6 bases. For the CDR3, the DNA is TGTGCCAGCAGTTTCTCAGGGGGCGAGCAGTACTTC. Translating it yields CASSFSGGEQYF. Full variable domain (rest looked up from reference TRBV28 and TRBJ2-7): DVKVTQSSRYLVKRTGEKVFLECVQDMDHENMFWYRQDPGLGLRLIYFSYDVKMKEKGDIPEGYSVSREKKERFSLILESASTNQTSMYLCASSFSGGEQYFGPGTRLTVT.

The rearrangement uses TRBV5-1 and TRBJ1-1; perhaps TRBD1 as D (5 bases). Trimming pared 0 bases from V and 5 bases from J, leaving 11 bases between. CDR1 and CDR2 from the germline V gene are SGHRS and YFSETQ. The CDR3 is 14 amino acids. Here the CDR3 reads CASSLDSGGTEAFF. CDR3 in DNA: TGCGCCAGCAGCTTGGACAGCGGGGGAACTGAAGCTTTCTTT.

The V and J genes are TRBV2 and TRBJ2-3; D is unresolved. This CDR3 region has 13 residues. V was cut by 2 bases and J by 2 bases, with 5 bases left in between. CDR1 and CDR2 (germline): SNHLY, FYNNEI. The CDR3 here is CASSELSTDTQYF. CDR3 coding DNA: TGTGCCAGCAGTGAACTATCCACAGATACGCAGTATTTT.

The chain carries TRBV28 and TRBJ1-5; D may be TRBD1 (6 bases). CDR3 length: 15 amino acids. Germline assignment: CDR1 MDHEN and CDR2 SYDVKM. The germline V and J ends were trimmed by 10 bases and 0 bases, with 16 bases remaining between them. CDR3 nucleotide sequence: TGTGCCATACAGGGTGCCTCTAATAGCAATCAGCCCCAGCATTTT. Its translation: CAIQGASNSNQPQHF. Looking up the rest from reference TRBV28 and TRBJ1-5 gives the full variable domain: DVKVTQSSRYLVKRTGEKVFLECVQDMDHENMFWYRQDPGLGLRLIYFSYDVKMKEKGDIPEGYSVSREKKERFSLILESASTNQTSMYLCAIQGASNSNQPQHFGDGTRLSIL.

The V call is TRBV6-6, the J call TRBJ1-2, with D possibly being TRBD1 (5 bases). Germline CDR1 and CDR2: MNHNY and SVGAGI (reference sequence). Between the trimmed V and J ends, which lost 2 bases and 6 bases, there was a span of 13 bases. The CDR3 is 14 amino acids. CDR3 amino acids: CASSYLEAGHGYTF. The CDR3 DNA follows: TGTGCCAGCAGTTACCTTGAGGCGGGGCATGGCTACACCTTC.

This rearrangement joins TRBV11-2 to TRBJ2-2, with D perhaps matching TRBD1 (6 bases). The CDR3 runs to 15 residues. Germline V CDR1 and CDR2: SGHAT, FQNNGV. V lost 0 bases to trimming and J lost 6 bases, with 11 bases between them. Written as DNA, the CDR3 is TGTGCCAGCAGCTTAGATGTGGGGGCTGCCGGGGAGCTGTTTTTT. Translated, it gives CASSLDVGAAGELFF.

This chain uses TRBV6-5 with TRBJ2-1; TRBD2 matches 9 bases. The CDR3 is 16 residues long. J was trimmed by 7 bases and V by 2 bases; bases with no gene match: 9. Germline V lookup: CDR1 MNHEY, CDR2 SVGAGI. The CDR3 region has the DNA TGTGCCAGCAGTTACAGTGGCGGGAGGGGTAGGAATGAGCAGTTCTTC. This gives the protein CASSYSGGRGRNEQFF.

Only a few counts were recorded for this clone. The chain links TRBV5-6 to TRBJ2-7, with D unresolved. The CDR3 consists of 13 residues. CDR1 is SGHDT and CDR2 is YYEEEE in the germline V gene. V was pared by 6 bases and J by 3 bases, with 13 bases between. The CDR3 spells CASTDRVLYEQYF. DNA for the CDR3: TGTGCCAGCACTGATCGGGTCCTCTACGAGCAGTACTTC.

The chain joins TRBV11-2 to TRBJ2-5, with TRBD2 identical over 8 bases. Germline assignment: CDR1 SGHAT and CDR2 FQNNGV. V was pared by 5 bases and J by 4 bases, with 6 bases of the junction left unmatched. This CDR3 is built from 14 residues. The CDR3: CASSMGLDRETQYF. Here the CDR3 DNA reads TGTGCCAGCAGCATGGGACTAGACCGAGAGACCCAGTACTTC.

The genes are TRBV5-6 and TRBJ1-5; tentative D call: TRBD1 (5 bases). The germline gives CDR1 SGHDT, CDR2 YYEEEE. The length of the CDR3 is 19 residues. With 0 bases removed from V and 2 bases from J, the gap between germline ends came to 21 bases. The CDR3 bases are TGTGCCAGCAGCTTGGGTGCGGGGCCAACGTGGGATCGCAATCAGCCCCAGCATTTT. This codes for CASSLGAGPTWDRNQPQHF.

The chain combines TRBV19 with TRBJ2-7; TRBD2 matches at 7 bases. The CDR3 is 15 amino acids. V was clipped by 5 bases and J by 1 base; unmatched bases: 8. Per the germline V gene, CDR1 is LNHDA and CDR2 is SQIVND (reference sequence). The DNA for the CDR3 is TGTGCCAGTAGTGACGGAGCGGGGAATTCCTACGAGCAGTACTTC. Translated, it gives CASSDGAGNSYEQYF.

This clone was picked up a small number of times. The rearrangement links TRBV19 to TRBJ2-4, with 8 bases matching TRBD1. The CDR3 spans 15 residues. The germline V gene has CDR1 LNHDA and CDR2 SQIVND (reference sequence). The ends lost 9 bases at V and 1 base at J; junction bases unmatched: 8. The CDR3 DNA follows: TGTGCCAGGACAGGGGCCGCCTCCGCCAAAAACATTCAGTACTTC. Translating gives CARTGAASAKNIQYF.

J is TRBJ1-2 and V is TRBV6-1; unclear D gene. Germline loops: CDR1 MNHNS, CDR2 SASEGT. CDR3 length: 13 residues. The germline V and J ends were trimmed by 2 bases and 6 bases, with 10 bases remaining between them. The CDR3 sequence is CASSELIGHGYTF. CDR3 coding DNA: TGTGCCAGCAGTGAACTGATTGGCCATGGCTACACCTTC.

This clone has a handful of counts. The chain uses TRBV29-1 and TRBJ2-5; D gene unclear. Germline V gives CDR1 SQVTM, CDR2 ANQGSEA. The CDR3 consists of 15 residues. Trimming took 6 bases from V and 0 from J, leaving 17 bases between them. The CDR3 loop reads CSVQSRLAYQETQYF. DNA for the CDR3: TGCAGCGTACAGTCCCGCCTGGCGTACCAAGAGACCCAGTACTTC.

CDR3 coding DNA: TGTGCCAGCGGCCTGACTAGCGGGAGATGGAAGACCCAGTACTTC. It encodes CASGLTSGRWKTQYF. V and J are TRBV6-5 and TRBJ2-5, with 12 bases lining up with TRBD2. Germline CDR1 MNHEY, CDR2 SVGAGI. This CDR3 comprises 15 residues. With V trimmed by 8 bases and J by 6 bases, 10 bases remained unmatched.

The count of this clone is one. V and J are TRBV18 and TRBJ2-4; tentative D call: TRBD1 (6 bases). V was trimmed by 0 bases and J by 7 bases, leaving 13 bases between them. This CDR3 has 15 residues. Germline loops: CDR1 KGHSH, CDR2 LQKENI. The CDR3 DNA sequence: TGTGCCAGCTCACCACCGGGGCAGGGGTTGAACATTCAGTACTTC. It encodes CASSPPGQGLNIQYF.

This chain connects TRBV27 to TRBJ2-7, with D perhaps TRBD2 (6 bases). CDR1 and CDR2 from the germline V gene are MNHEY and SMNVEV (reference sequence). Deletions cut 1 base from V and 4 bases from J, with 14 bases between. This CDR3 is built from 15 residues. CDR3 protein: CASSLFLGEVYEQYF. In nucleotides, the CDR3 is TGTGCCAGCAGTTTATTCTTAGGGGAGGTTTACGAGCAGTACTTC.

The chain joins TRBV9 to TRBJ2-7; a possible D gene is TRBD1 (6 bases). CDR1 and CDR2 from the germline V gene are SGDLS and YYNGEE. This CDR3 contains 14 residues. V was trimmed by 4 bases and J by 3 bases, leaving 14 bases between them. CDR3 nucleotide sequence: TGTGCCAGCAGCCCCCGGAGAGGGGGCTACGAGCAGTACTTC. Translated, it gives CASSPRRGGYEQYF. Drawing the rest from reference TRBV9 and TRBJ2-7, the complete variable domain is DSGVTQTPKHLITATGQRVTLRCSPRSGDLSVYWYQQSLDQGLQFLIQYYNGEERAKGNILERFSAQQFPDLHSELNLSSLELGDSALYFCASSPRRGGYEQYFGPGTRLTVT.

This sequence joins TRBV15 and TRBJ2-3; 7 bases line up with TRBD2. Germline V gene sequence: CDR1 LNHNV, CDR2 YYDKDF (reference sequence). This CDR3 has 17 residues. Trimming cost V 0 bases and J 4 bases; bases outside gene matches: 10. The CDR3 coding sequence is TGTGCCACCAGCAGAGATGCCCCGGCGGGAGTCGCAGATACGCAGTATTTT. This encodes CATSRDAPAGVADTQYF.

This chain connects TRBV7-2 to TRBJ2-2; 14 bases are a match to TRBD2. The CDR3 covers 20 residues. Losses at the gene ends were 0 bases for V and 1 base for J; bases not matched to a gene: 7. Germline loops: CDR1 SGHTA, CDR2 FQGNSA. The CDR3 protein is CASSLAAGLAGVRNTGELFF. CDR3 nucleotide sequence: TGTGCCAGCAGCTTAGCGGCGGGACTAGCGGGAGTGAGGAACACCGGGGAGCTGTTTTTT. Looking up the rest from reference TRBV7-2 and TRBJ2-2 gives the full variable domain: GAGVSQSPSNKVTEKGKDVELRCDPISGHTALYWYRQSLGQGLEFLIYFQGNSAPDKSGLPSDRFSAERTGGSVSTLTIQRTQQEDSAVYLCASSLAAGLAGVRNTGELFFGEGSRLTVL.

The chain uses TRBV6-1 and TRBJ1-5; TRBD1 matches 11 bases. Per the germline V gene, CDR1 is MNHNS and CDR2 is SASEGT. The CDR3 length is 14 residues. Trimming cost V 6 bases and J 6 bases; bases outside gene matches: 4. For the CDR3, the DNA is TGTGCCAGCAGGGGACAGGGGGAATCTCAGCCCCAGCATTTT. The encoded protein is CASRGQGESQPQHF.

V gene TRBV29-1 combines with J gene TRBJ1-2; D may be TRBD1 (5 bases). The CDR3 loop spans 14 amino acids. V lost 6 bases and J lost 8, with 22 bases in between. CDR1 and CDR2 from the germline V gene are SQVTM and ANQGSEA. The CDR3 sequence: CSVHSGWGIGGYTF. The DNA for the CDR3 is TGCAGCGTCCATAGCGGTTGGGGGATTGGGGGCTACACCTTC. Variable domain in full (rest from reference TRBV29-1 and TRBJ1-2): SAVISQKPSRDICQRGTSLTIQCQVDSQVTMMFWYRQQPGQSLTLIATANQGSEATYESGFVIDKFPISRPNLTFSTLTVSNMSPEDSSIYLCSVHSGWGIGGYTFGSGTRLTVV.

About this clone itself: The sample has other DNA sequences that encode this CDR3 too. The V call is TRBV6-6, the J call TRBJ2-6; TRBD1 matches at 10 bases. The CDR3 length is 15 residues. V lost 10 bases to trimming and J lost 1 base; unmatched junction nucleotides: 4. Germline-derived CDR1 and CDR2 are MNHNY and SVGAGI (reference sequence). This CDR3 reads CATDRGLSGANVLTF. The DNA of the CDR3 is TGTGCCACCGACAGGGGGCTATCTGGGGCCAACGTCCTGACTTTC.

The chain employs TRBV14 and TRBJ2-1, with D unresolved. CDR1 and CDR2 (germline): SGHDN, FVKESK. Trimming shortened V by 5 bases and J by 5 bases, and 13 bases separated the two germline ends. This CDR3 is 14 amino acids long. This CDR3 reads CASSSLNFDNEQFF. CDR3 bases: TGTGCCAGCAGCTCCTTAAATTTTGACAATGAGCAGTTCTTC.

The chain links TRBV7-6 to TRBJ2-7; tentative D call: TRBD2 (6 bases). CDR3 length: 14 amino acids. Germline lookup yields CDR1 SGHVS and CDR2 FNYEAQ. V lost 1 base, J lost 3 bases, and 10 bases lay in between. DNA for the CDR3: TGTGCCAGCAGCTTAGAGGGTAGCGGCTACGAGCAGTACTTC. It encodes CASSLEGSGYEQYF.

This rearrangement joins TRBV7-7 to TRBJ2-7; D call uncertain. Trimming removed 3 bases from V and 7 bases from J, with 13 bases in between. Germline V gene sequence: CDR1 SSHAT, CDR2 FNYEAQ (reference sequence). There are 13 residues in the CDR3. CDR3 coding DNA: TGTGCCAGCAGCTTCACGGGTTTTCGGGAGCAGTACTTC. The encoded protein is CASSFTGFREQYF.

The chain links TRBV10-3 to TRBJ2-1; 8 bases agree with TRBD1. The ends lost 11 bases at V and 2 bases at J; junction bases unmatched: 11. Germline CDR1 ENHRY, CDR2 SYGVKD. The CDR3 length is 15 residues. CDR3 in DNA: TGTGCCGCACAGGGGGGCCCAAATACCTACAATGAGCAGTTCTTC. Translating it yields CAAQGGPNTYNEQFF.